What follows are 26 T cell receptor beta chains derived from one specimen sequenced in a study of T cells in Graves' hyperthyroidism and ophthalmopathy. The investigators amplified TCR beta CDR3 regions from RNA transcripts. HTBI primers drove first-round RT-PCR of the TCR CDR3. TCRdb itself ran the multiplex PCR reads through MiXCR, one entry per CDR3 protein. The sample carries hundreds of thousands of distinct CDR3 sequences, approximately 16% recorded once. The specimen was blood. All receptors derive from a woman aged 40 to 49 with Graves' ophthalmopathy.

The chain links TRBV4-1 to TRBJ2-1; perhaps TRBD1 as D (6 bases). CDR1 and CDR2 (germline): MGHRA, YSYEKL. The CDR3 has 18 residues. Trimming took off 1 base at V and 2 bases at J, with 18 bases between the two ends. This chain's CDR3 is CASSQANLGGAAYNEQFF. CDR3 nucleotides: TGCGCCAGCAGCCAAGCAAACCTAGGGGGAGCGGCCTACAATGAGCAGTTCTTC.

Turning to this clonotype: This could be a read error, since a much larger clone is one nucleotide away. J is TRBJ2-7 and V is TRBV2; unclear D gene. From germline, CDR1 is SNHLY and CDR2 FYNNEI. This CDR3 spans 11 amino acids. Trimming shortened V by 4 bases and J by 8 bases, and 9 bases separated the two germline ends. The CDR3 protein is CASSVMYKQYF. The CDR3 DNA follows: TGTGCCAGCAGTGTTATGTACAAGCAGTACTTC.

V is TRBV20-1 and J is TRBJ1-6, with TRBD1 identical over 7 bases. Germline V gives CDR1 DFQATT, CDR2 SNEGSKA (reference sequence). V shed 5 bases, J shed 10 bases, and the junction held 8 bases outside the gene matches. The CDR3 has 13 amino acids. The CDR3 here is CSAVGQDGSPLHF. The CDR3 DNA reads as TGCAGTGCTGTCGGACAGGATGGATCACCCCTCCACTTT.

At least ten counts were recorded for this clonotype. The rearrangement links TRBV12-3 or TRBV12-4 to TRBJ1-5; D remains ambiguous. The V gene lost 6 bases and the J gene lost 5 bases, with 14 bases spanning the gap. The CDR3 consists of 14 residues. CDR3 amino acids: CASSPEVQYQPQHF. CDR3 nucleotide sequence: TGTGCCAGCAGCCCAGAGGTTCAGTATCAGCCCCAGCATTTT.

The chain uses TRBV6-2 or TRBV6-3 and TRBJ2-3; 15 bases map to TRBD2. This CDR3 region has 16 residues. Trimming took 10 bases from V and 4 from J; bases not matched to a gene: 9. CDR1 MNHEY and CDR2 SVGEGT come from the germline V gene. The CDR3 DNA reads TGTGCCAACATCACGGGACTAGCGGGGGGTCCAGATACGCAGTATTTT. Protein product: CANITGLAGGPDTQYF.

The gene calls are TRBV12-3 or TRBV12-4 and TRBJ2-1; D is ambiguous. The CDR3 spans 12 residues. V gave up 7 bases and J gave up 7 bases, with 11 bases separating them. The CDR3 region has the DNA TGTGCCAGCACGATAGGAAGGAATGAGCAGTTCTTC. It is translated as CASTIGRNEQFF.

In this sample, this clonotype turned up many times. V is TRBV11-2 and J is TRBJ2-2, with 15 bases lining up with TRBD2. CDR1 SGHAT and CDR2 FQNNGV come from the germline V gene. The length of the CDR3 is 16 residues. V lost 5 bases, J lost 5 bases, and 3 bases stayed unmatched. The CDR3, as DNA: TGTGCCAGCAGCGGCGGACTAGCGGGAGGGACCGGGGAGCTGTTTTTT. Translated: CASSGGLAGGTGELFF.

The sample holds many counts of this clonotype. The chain couples TRBV20-1 to TRBJ2-7; 11 nucleotides line up with TRBD1. Trimming took 5 bases from V and 2 from J; bases not matched to a gene: 5. This CDR3 contains 14 residues. Germline V lookup: CDR1 DFQATT, CDR2 SNEGSKA (reference sequence). The CDR3: CSAGTGGPAYEQYF. The DNA of the CDR3 is TGCAGTGCTGGGACAGGGGGGCCTGCCTACGAGCAGTACTTC.

V usage is TRBV14 and J usage is TRBJ2-1; the match to TRBD2 covers 7 bases. V shed 3 bases and J 0 bases; nucleotides not matched to a gene: 2. The CDR3 totals 15 residues. Germline lookup yields CDR1 SGHDN and CDR2 FVKESK. DNA of the CDR3: TGTGCCAGCAGCCAGTCTAGCGGCTCCTACAATGAGCAGTTCTTC. The encoded protein is CASSQSSGSYNEQFF.

Comments on this clonotype: Germline and junction disagree at one end, which may indicate a read error. This rearrangement joins TRBV2 to TRBJ1-6; no clear D. CDR1 and CDR2 from the germline V gene are SNHLY and FYNNEI. The CDR3 loop spans 15 amino acids. CDR3 loop: CTSIEGQTYNSPLHF. DNA of the CDR3: TGTACCAGCATCGAAGGTCAGACCTATAATTCACCCCTCCACTTT.

As to this clonotype: Germline is not matched at one junction end, which may reflect a read error. The V and J genes are TRBV7-7 and TRBJ2-3; D may be TRBD2 (6 bases). This CDR3 spans 18 amino acids. Germline CDR1 SSHAT, CDR2 FNYEAQ (reference sequence). This CDR3 reads CASSLGPPSTRGTDTQYF. CDR3 DNA sequence: TGTGCTAGCAGCTTAGGGCCTCCTTCGACTAGAGGCACAGATACGCAGTATTTT.

This clonotype has just a few counts. The chain combines TRBV7-9 with TRBJ2-7; TRBD1 agrees at 7 bases. Per germline, CDR1 SEHNR and CDR2 FQNEAQ (reference sequence). The CDR3 is 16 residues long. Germline trimming cut 2 bases from V and 3 bases from J; bases unmatched to any gene: 10. This CDR3 is CASSLSPGQSYYEQYF. The DNA of the CDR3 is TGTGCCAGCAGCTTATCGCCGGGACAGAGCTACTACGAGCAGTACTTC.

This clonotype was counted a few times. The chain carries TRBV24-1 and TRBJ2-1; D not resolved. CDR3 length equals 18 residues. Trimming took 0 bases from V and 0 from J, leaving 14 bases between them. Germline-derived CDR1 and CDR2 are KGHDR and SFDVKD. Here the CDR3 reads CATSDLTTHGCSYNEQFF. The CDR3 nucleotides read TGTGCCACCAGTGATTTGACCACCCACGGGTGCTCCTACAATGAGCAGTTCTTC.

This clonotype came up many times. The gene calls are TRBV11-2 and TRBJ2-5; tentative D call: TRBD1 (6 bases). The V gene's germline CDR1 is SGHAT and CDR2 FQNNGV. Trimming stripped 5 bases from V and 5 bases from J, with 15 bases between. The CDR3 has 14 residues. This chain's CDR3 is CASSETARGETQYF. CDR3 DNA sequence: TGTGCCAGCAGCGAAACCGCGAGGGGGGAGACCCAGTACTTC.

The table lists this clonotype with many counts. V gene TRBV3-1 combines with J gene TRBJ2-7, with 7 bases fitting TRBD2. CDR3 size: 14 residues. CDR1 is LGHDT, CDR2 YNNKEL, per germline (reference sequence). The ends lost 4 bases at V and 2 bases at J; junction bases unmatched: 5. CDR3 protein: CASSPLAGAYEQYF. CDR3 sequence (DNA): TGTGCCAGCAGCCCACTGGCGGGAGCCTACGAGCAGTACTTC.

This clonotype was seen a few times. This chain uses TRBV5-1 with TRBJ2-5; 9 bases are shared with TRBD1. This CDR3 is built from 14 residues. The trim removed 4 bases at V and 5 bases at J, leaving 6 bases unmatched. Looked up from germline, CDR1 is SGHRS and CDR2 is YFSETQ. In nucleotides, the CDR3 is TGCGCCAGCAGCATAGGACAGGGGTTGGAGACCCAGTACTTC. Translating gives CASSIGQGLETQYF. Together with reference TRBV5-1 and TRBJ2-5, the CDR3 gives the full variable domain: KAGVTQTPRYLIKTRGQQVTLSCSPISGHRSVSWYQQTPGQGLQFLFEYFSETQRNKGNFPGRFSGRQFSNSRSEMNVSTLELGDSALYLCASSIGQGLETQYFGPGTRLLVL.

J is TRBJ1-1 and V is TRBV28, with 10 bases lining up with TRBD1. Trimming removed 5 bases from V and 4 bases from J; junction bases left unmatched: 7. This CDR3 is built from 15 residues. Germline CDR1 and CDR2: MDHEN and SYDVKM. DNA of the CDR3: TGTGCCAGCAGTGCGGCGCGGACAGGGGGCACTGAAGCTTTCTTT. Translated, it gives CASSAARTGGTEAFF.

CDR3 amino acids: CASWDWSSGGATGTDTQYF. The CDR3 region has the DNA TGTGCCAGCTGGGATTGGTCTAGCGGGGGGGCCACAGGCACAGATACGCAGTATTTT. V gene TRBV28 combines with J gene TRBJ2-3; 12 bases agree with TRBD2. V was pared by 8 bases and J by 1 base, with 16 bases of the junction left unmatched. From germline, CDR1 is MDHEN and CDR2 SYDVKM. The CDR3 consists of 19 residues.

The rearrangement joins TRBV4-1 to TRBJ1-6; D unclear. This CDR3 is built from 14 residues. The V and J ends lost 0 bases and 9 bases respectively, with 9 bases between them. The germline gives CDR1 MGHRA, CDR2 YSYEKL. The CDR3 protein is CASSQDMRASPLHF. For the CDR3, the DNA is TGCGCCAGCAGCCAAGATATGAGGGCTTCACCCCTCCACTTT.

The rearrangement joins TRBV7-6 to TRBJ2-1; 8 bases align to TRBD1. Germline V gene data show CDR1 as SGHVS and CDR2 as FNYEAQ. V was clipped by 6 bases and J by 4 bases; unmatched bases: 8. There are 15 residues in the CDR3. CDR3 protein: CASSLPGTGYNEQFF. The CDR3, as DNA: TGTGCCAGCAGTCTTCCCGGGACAGGATACAATGAGCAGTTCTTC.

This clonotype was observed a single time. The chain links TRBV5-4 to TRBJ1-1; D unclear. V was clipped by 2 bases and J by 1 base, with 9 bases between them. The CDR3 totals 14 residues. Germline CDR1 is SGHNT and CDR2 is YYREEE (reference sequence). For the CDR3, the DNA is TGTGCCAGCAGCTTTTGGACGGCGAACACTGAAGCTTTCTTT. This gives the protein CASSFWTANTEAFF. Drawing the rest from reference TRBV5-4 and TRBJ1-1, the complete variable domain is ETGVTQSPTHLIKTRGQQVTLRCSSQSGHNTVSWYQQALGQGPQFIFQYYREEENGRGNFPPRFSGLQFPNYSSELNVNALELDDSALYLCASSFWTANTEAFFGQGTRLTVV.

This clonotype was observed many times. V gene TRBV5-1 combines with J gene TRBJ2-3; perhaps D is TRBD1 or TRBD2 (5 bases each). Germline CDR1 SGHRS, CDR2 YFSETQ. V was shortened by 1 base and J by 2 bases, with 11 bases between the two germline ends. The CDR3 is made up of 15 amino acids. CDR3 protein: CASSLSGTPTDTQYF. CDR3 DNA: TGCGCCAGCAGCTTGTCAGGGACCCCCACAGATACGCAGTATTTT.

The rearrangement links TRBV29-1 to TRBJ2-1; 13 bases line up with TRBD2. The CDR3 covers 17 residues. Germline V gives CDR1 SQVTM, CDR2 ANQGSEA. The trim removed 5 bases at V and 5 bases at J, leaving 12 bases unmatched. In nucleotides, the CDR3 is TGCAGCGTTCTAAGGACTAGCGGGAGCAGTATCGACAATGAGCAGTTCTTC. Residues: CSVLRTSGSSIDNEQFF.

The chain recombines TRBV5-1 with TRBJ2-3; D is ambiguous. Trimming cost V 1 base and J 1 base, with 10 bases left between them. This CDR3 has 15 residues. Germline values: CDR1 SGHRS, CDR2 YFSETQ. DNA of the CDR3: TGCGCCAGCAGCTTGAAGCCAGCCGGCACAGATACGCAGTATTTT. Its protein is CASSLKPAGTDTQYF.

The rearrangement uses TRBV27 and TRBJ1-1; TRBD1 matches 11 bases. CDR1 is MNHEY and CDR2 is SMNVEV in the germline V gene (reference sequence). V lost 3 bases to trimming and J lost 7 bases; unmatched junction nucleotides: 7. This CDR3 spans 15 amino acids. CDR3 DNA sequence: TGTGCCAGCAGTTTTCGGACAGGGGGCGCGGGTGAAGCTTTCTTT. It translates to CASSFRTGGAGEAFF.

V is TRBV3-1 and J is TRBJ2-1; D tentatively fits TRBD1 or TRBD2 (5 bases each). Germline lookup yields CDR1 LGHDT and CDR2 YNNKEL (reference sequence). V was pared by 4 bases and J by 7 bases, with 11 bases between. This CDR3 contains 13 residues. In DNA, the CDR3 is TGTGCCAGCAGCCCTCGAGGGGATAATGAGCAGTTCTTC. Its protein product is CASSPRGDNEQFF.